The 24 T cell receptor beta chains below were found in one sample sequenced in a study of human T cells and chemical hapten exposure. The time point here: pre-sensitization, week 0. The treatment denotes: therapeutic diphenylcyclopropenone sensitization with weekly scalp DPC. Each CDR3 protein is one row after TCRdb ran MiXCR on the RACE reads. The sample holds approximately 60,000 distinct CDR3 sequences; roughly 9.8% are singletons and the top ten take 8% to 10%. The sample consisted of whole blood, taken in connection with sensitization to the hapten diphenylcyclopropenone (DPC). The receptors originated from a man aged 35 to 55 with alopecia areata. Some clones in this sample may be carry-over from other donors' samples.

This clonotype was observed at least ten times. The V and J genes are TRBV19 and TRBJ2-7; a possible D gene is TRBD1 (6 bases). The CDR3 covers 13 residues. The V end lost 4 bases, the J end lost 5 bases, and 12 bases lay between the germline ends. Germline assignment: CDR1 LNHDA and CDR2 SQIVND (reference sequence). The CDR3 protein is CASSTAQGNEQYF. DNA of the CDR3: TGTGCCAGTAGTACGGCACAGGGTAACGAGCAGTACTTC.

Ten or more counts support this clonotype. The V and J genes are TRBV4-1 and TRBJ2-7, with 7 bases identical to TRBD2. The germline V gene encodes CDR1 MGHRA and CDR2 YSYEKL. There are 15 residues in the CDR3. After removal of 0 bases from V and 3 bases from J, the junction contained 5 bases not matched to a gene. The CDR3 nucleotides read TGCGCCAGCAGCCAAGACGGCGGGAGTTACTACGAGCAGTACTTC. This translates into CASSQDGGSYYEQYF.

This clonotype was observed at least ten times. The chain joins TRBV4-3 to TRBJ2-7; 7 bases match TRBD2. The junction had 8 bases not matched to a gene; V was cut back by 0 bases and J by 0 bases. CDR3 length equals 17 residues. Germline V gene sequence: CDR1 LGHNA, CDR2 YSLEER. CDR3 DNA: TGCGCCAGCAGCCAAGATAGGGACTATTTAAGCTCCTACGAGCAGTACTTC. Translating it yields CASSQDRDYLSSYEQYF.

This clonotype was seen ten or more times. The rearrangement uses TRBV10-3 and TRBJ2-6; tentative D call: TRBD2 (6 bases). The CDR3 spans 12 residues. V dropped 3 bases and J dropped 11 bases, with 8 bases sitting between them. The germline V gene encodes CDR1 ENHRY and CDR2 SYGVKD. The CDR3 DNA is TGTGCCATCAGTGAAACGGGAGACGTCCTGACTTTC. This encodes CAISETGDVLTF.

The rearrangement joins TRBV5-1 to TRBJ2-7; D may be TRBD1 (6 bases). The CDR3 totals 13 residues. The V gene lost 1 base and the J gene lost 4 bases, with 9 bases spanning the gap. Germline V gene data show CDR1 as SGHRS and CDR2 as YFSETQ. In DNA, the CDR3 is TGCGCCAGCAGCTTGTACACAGGGTACGAGCAGTACTTC. Translating it yields CASSLYTGYEQYF.

The chain links TRBV11-2 to TRBJ2-2; 7 positions match TRBD1. V shed 5 bases and J 0 bases; nucleotides not matched to a gene: 6. This CDR3 is built from 16 residues. The germline gives CDR1 SGHAT, CDR2 FQNNGV. CDR3 sequence reads: CASSPRQGANTGELFF. The DNA of the CDR3 is TGTGCCAGCAGCCCCCGACAGGGAGCGAACACCGGGGAGCTGTTTTTT.

This clonotype was counted only a few times. This sequence joins TRBV6-5 and TRBJ2-5; 7 bases align to TRBD1. Germline CDR1 MNHEY, CDR2 SVGAGI. J gave up 1 base and V 5 bases, and 4 bases lay outside the gene matches. CDR3 length: 14 residues. In DNA, the CDR3 is TGTGCCAGCAGTCGACAGGGTCCCCAAGAGACCCAGTACTTC. Protein sequence: CASSRQGPQETQYF.

This clonotype has at least ten counts. This chain links TRBV30 with TRBJ1-4; D gene unclear. The V and J ends lost 0 bases and 0 bases respectively, with 11 bases between them. CDR1 and CDR2 from the germline V gene are GTSNPN and SVGIG (reference sequence). The CDR3 extends over 16 amino acids. Here the CDR3 DNA reads TGTGCCTGGAGTGTGTCAAGCGTCACAACTAATGAAAAACTGTTTTTT. Its translation is CAWSVSSVTTNEKLFF.

At least ten counts were recorded for this clonotype. The V gene is TRBV4-2, the J gene TRBJ2-1, with D perhaps being TRBD1 or TRBD2 (6 bases each). V gave up 0 bases and J gave up 3 bases, with 18 bases separating them. This CDR3 spans 18 amino acids. Germline assignment: CDR1 LGHNA and CDR2 YNFKEQ. The CDR3 region has the DNA TGTGCCAGCAGCCAAGATCAAACGGGAAGGGGGGACTACAATGAGCAGTTCTTC. This translates into CASSQDQTGRGDYNEQFF.

This chain uses TRBV2 with TRBJ1-6, with TRBD1 as a possible D gene (5 bases). Germline V gene lookup returns CDR1 SNHLY and CDR2 FYNNEI. The V gene lost 5 bases and the J gene lost 8 bases, with 16 bases spanning the gap. The CDR3 is made up of 15 amino acids. CDR3 sequence (DNA): TGTGCCAGCAGTCGGACGTCCCGAGGGGATTCACCCCTCCACTTT. It specifies CASSRTSRGDSPLHF.

This clonotype has at least ten counts. The V and J genes are TRBV27 and TRBJ2-1; D may correspond to TRBD1 or TRBD2 (6 bases each). V gave up 9 bases and J gave up 8 bases, with 20 bases separating them. CDR1 is MNHEY and CDR2 is SMNVEV in the germline V gene (reference sequence). This CDR3 comprises 14 residues. The CDR3 DNA sequence: TGTGCCAGTAGCAGGGGAGGAGGTTTTCATGAGCAGTTCTTC. Protein: CASSRGGGFHEQFF.

On this clonotype itself: This may stem from a read error, because a much larger clone lies one nucleotide away. This CDR3 fails to terminate in the conserved phenylalanine or tryptophan, so it likely reflects a read error. V and J are TRBV7-8 and TRBJ2-1; unclear D gene. The CDR3 sequence is 12 residues long. The V gene lost 8 bases and the J gene lost 6 bases, with 11 bases spanning the gap. Germline V gene data show CDR1 as SGHVS and CDR2 as FQNEAQ. The CDR3 loop reads CASARILNEQFL. The CDR3, as DNA: TGTGCCAGCGCTAGAATTCTCAATGAGCAGTTCTTA.

This clonotype was seen at least ten times. The rearrangement joins TRBV6-4 to TRBJ2-1; D uncertain. The CDR3 totals 13 residues. V was pared by 4 bases and J by 7 bases, with 11 bases between. Germline V lookup: CDR1 MRHNA, CDR2 SNTAGT. The CDR3 here is CASSVMVGNEQFF. The DNA of the CDR3 is TGTGCCAGCAGTGTAATGGTAGGGAATGAGCAGTTCTTC.

This clonotype was seen at least ten times. V gene TRBV14 combines with J gene TRBJ1-2; D call uncertain. CDR3 length: 12 residues. Per germline, CDR1 SGHDN and CDR2 FVKESK. V lost 1 base, J lost 4 bases, and 4 bases lay in between. CDR3 residues: CASSQALYGYTF. The DNA of the CDR3 is TGTGCCAGCAGCCAAGCCCTCTATGGCTACACCTTC. Full variable domain (outside the CDR3, taken from reference TRBV14 and TRBJ1-2): EAGVTQFPSHSVIEKGQTVTLRCDPISGHDNLYWYRRVMGKEIKFLLHFVKESKQDESGMPNNRFLAERTGGTYSTLKVQPAELEDSGVYFCASSQALYGYTFGSGTRLTVV.

This clonotype came up a few times. The chain uses TRBV19 and TRBJ2-3; the match to TRBD2 covers 13 bases. The CDR3 is 16 amino acids. The trim removed 6 bases at V and 1 base at J, leaving 4 bases unmatched. Germline CDR1 LNHDA, CDR2 SQIVND (reference sequence). This CDR3 is CASSLTSGRGTDTQYF. CDR3 nucleotide sequence: TGTGCCAGTAGCCTCACTAGCGGGAGGGGCACAGATACGCAGTATTTT.

In this sample, this clonotype turned up many times. The chain recombines TRBV6-2 or TRBV6-3 with TRBJ2-1; tentative D call: TRBD2 (6 bases). The V gene lost 4 bases and the J gene lost 10 bases, with 11 bases spanning the gap. Per the germline V gene, CDR1 is MNHEY and CDR2 is SVGEGT. This CDR3 has 12 amino acids. CDR3 residues: CASSLEGDEQFF. The CDR3 coding sequence is TGTGCCAGCAGTTTGGAGGGAGACGAGCAGTTCTTC.

CDR3 nucleotide sequence: TGTGCCAGCAGTGAAGCAGGGGGCTGGGGGGCCTATGGCTACACCTTC. This sequence encodes CASSEAGGWGAYGYTF. The V and J genes are TRBV25-1 and TRBJ1-2; 8 bases line up with TRBD1. This CDR3 region has 16 residues. Germline CDR1 MGHDK, CDR2 SYGVNS. V was clipped by 2 bases and J by 4 bases; unmatched bases: 9.

This clonotype appeared a few times. The CDR3 DNA is TGTGCCAGCAGCAGAACTAGCGGGGTTCCCCAGTACTTC. Its protein is CASSRTSGVPQYF. This chain uses TRBV28 with TRBJ2-5, with 10 nucleotides matching TRBD2. The germline V gene encodes CDR1 MDHEN and CDR2 SYDVKM. The V gene end was trimmed by 6 bases and the J gene end by 9 bases; junction bases not matched to a gene: 7. The CDR3 loop spans 13 amino acids.

This clonotype was counted a few times. For the CDR3, the DNA is TGTGCCAGCAGCTACGGACAGGGCGGGACCTACGAGCAGTACTTC. Its translation: CASSYGQGGTYEQYF. V gene TRBV7-8 combines with J gene TRBJ2-7; 8 nucleotides agree with TRBD1. In germline, CDR1 is SGHVS, CDR2 FQNEAQ. This CDR3 comprises 15 residues. V shed 4 bases and J 2 bases; nucleotides not matched to a gene: 7.

The V call is TRBV12-3 or TRBV12-4, the J call TRBJ1-4; 7 bases line up with TRBD1. V was pared by 3 bases and J by 3 bases, with 7 bases of the junction left unmatched. The CDR3 sequence is 16 residues long. The CDR3, as DNA: TGTGCCAGCAGTTTCGCAGGGGGTCGACCTAATGAAAAACTGTTTTTT. It specifies CASSFAGGRPNEKLFF.

The V and J genes are TRBV19 and TRBJ2-7; D remains unclear. Trimming removed 0 bases from V and 5 bases from J, with 8 bases in between. The germline V gene has CDR1 LNHDA and CDR2 SQIVND (reference sequence). The CDR3 sequence is 13 residues long. This CDR3 is CASSIDASDEQYF. The CDR3 DNA is TGTGCCAGTAGTATAGACGCGAGCGACGAGCAGTACTTC. Complete variable domain (other parts from reference TRBV19 and TRBJ2-7): DGGITQSPKYLFRKEGQNVTLSCEQNLNHDAMYWYRQDPGQGLRLIYYSQIVNDFQKGDIAEGYSVSREKKESFPLTVTSAQKNPTAFYLCASSIDASDEQYFGPGTRLTVT.

This clonotype was recorded many times. V gene TRBV6-6 combines with J gene TRBJ2-5, with 10 bases that match TRBD1. The CDR3 consists of 15 residues. V lost 6 bases, J lost 5 bases, and 9 bases stayed unmatched. Germline V gene data show CDR1 as MNHNY and CDR2 as SVGAGI (reference sequence). The CDR3 loop is CASRARDRGVETQYF. The CDR3 nucleotides read TGTGCCAGCAGGGCCAGGGACAGGGGAGTGGAGACCCAGTACTTC.

This clonotype was seen repeatedly, ten times or more. The chain carries TRBV3-1 and TRBJ1-5, with D unresolved. Looked up from germline, CDR1 is LGHDT and CDR2 is YNNKEL (reference sequence). CDR3 length equals 14 residues. The ends were cut back, 5 bases at V and 0 bases at J, with 8 bases in the middle. As DNA, the CDR3 is TGTGCCAGCAGCTTACAGAGTAGCAATCAGCCCCAGCATTTT. Protein: CASSLQSSNQPQHF.

This clonotype was seen only a few times. The chain couples TRBV19 to TRBJ1-4, with 10 bases aligning to TRBD1. Germline-derived CDR1 and CDR2 are LNHDA and SQIVND (reference sequence). The CDR3 has 15 residues. The junction had 9 bases not matched to a gene; V was cut back by 7 bases and J by 7 bases. CDR3 sequence reads: CASNDRGRWGEKLFF. In DNA, the CDR3 is TGTGCCAGTAACGACAGGGGGCGTTGGGGTGAAAAACTGTTTTTT.